A single sample gave rise to the 11 T cell receptor beta chains below, sequenced in a study of glioma-infiltrating T cells after dendritic cell vaccination. TCRdb's table, derived via immunoSEQ multiplex PCR, lists solely in-frame clones and lacks some. Of around 90,000 clones listed, 79% are singletons. Sequenced here: blood, sampled before dendritic cell vaccination. These receptors all come from a human donor with glioblastoma.

CDR3 DNA: TGTGCCATCAGTTGGACAGGGGGATACGAGCAGTACTTC. As protein: CAISWTGGYEQYF. The chain joins TRBV10-3 to TRBJ2-7, with 10 nucleotides matching TRBD1. J gave up 4 bases and V 5 bases, and 2 bases lay outside the gene matches. CDR1 ENHRY and CDR2 SYGVKD come from the germline V gene. This CDR3 is built from 13 residues.

In this sample, this clone turned up once. The rearrangement uses TRBV5-1 and TRBJ2-3; 10 positions match TRBD2. The CDR3 loop spans 16 amino acids. With 0 bases clipped from V and 1 base from J, the junction kept 2 bases outside the gene matches. Germline V gene data show CDR1 as SGHRS and CDR2 as YFSETQ. CDR3 loop: CASSLGGTSGTDTQYF. DNA of the CDR3: TGCGCCAGCAGCTTGGGTGGGACTAGCGGCACAGATACGCAGTATTTT. Full variable domain (rest looked up from reference TRBV5-1 and TRBJ2-3): KAGVTQTPRYLIKTRGQQVTLSCSPISGHRSVSWYQQTPGQGLQFLFEYFSETQRNKGNFPGRFSGRQFSNSRSEMNVSTLELGDSALYLCASSLGGTSGTDTQYFGPGTRLTVL.

The chain is built from TRBV5-1 and TRBJ2-3, with 7 bases that match TRBD2. In germline, CDR1 is SGHRS, CDR2 YFSETQ. The V segment lost 0 bases and the J segment 5 bases; nucleotides outside the gene matches: 6. The length of the CDR3 is 15 residues. The CDR3 loop is CASSLGGLTKDTQYF. CDR3 in DNA: TGCGCCAGCAGCTTGGGGGGACTAACCAAAGATACGCAGTATTTT.

This chain's CDR3 is CASSESPGSNQPQHF. The CDR3 DNA reads TGCGCCAGCAGTGAGTCTCCGGGATCAAATCAGCCCCAGCATTTT. V usage is TRBV10-2 and J usage is TRBJ1-5; D ambiguous. Deletions cut 0 bases from V and 4 bases from J, with 10 bases between. The CDR3 spans 15 residues. Germline V gene data show CDR1 as WSHSY and CDR2 as SAAADI.

The rearrangement uses TRBV7-3 and TRBJ1-1, with D perhaps TRBD1 (5 bases). Germline V gene lookup returns CDR1 SGHTA and CDR2 FQGTGA. Trimming cost V 2 bases and J 0 bases, with 10 bases left between them. This CDR3 spans 15 amino acids. The CDR3 bases are TGTGCCAGCAGCTTACGCAGGGCTTTGAACACTGAAGCTTTCTTT. This translates into CASSLRRALNTEAFF.

The chain carries TRBV30 and TRBJ2-3; D is possibly TRBD1 (6 bases). In germline, CDR1 is GTSNPN, CDR2 SVGIG (reference sequence). The CDR3 is 14 residues long. V lost 2 bases to trimming and J lost 6 bases, with 15 bases between them. The CDR3 sequence is CAWSWVGAMDTQYF. CDR3 DNA: TGTGCCTGGAGTTGGGTGGGGGCTATGGATACGCAGTATTTT.

V and J are TRBV5-1 and TRBJ1-1; unclear D gene. V was pared by 6 bases and J by 5 bases, with 17 bases between. Germline assignment: CDR1 SGHRS and CDR2 YFSETQ. This CDR3 contains 14 residues. Written as DNA, the CDR3 is TGCGCCAGCACCAAAACCCGGGCGGGGACTGAAGCTTTCTTT. It specifies CASTKTRAGTEAFF.

The chain uses TRBV6-5 and TRBJ2-1, with D maybe TRBD2 (6 bases). The germline gives CDR1 MNHEY, CDR2 SVGAGI. V dropped 0 bases and J dropped 3 bases, with 6 bases sitting between them. The CDR3 covers 14 residues. The CDR3, as DNA: TGTGCCAGCAGTTACTCGCGGGGCTACAATGAGCAGTTCTTC. It encodes CASSYSRGYNEQFF.

The chain links TRBV2 to TRBJ1-1; 7 bases align to TRBD1. V was pared by 7 bases and J by 1 base, with 3 bases of the junction left unmatched. The germline gives CDR1 SNHLY, CDR2 FYNNEI. CDR3 length: 13 amino acids. The chain's CDR3 is CASTGQANTEAFF. In DNA form, the CDR3 reads TGTGCCAGCACCGGACAGGCGAACACTGAAGCTTTCTTT.

V and J are TRBV19 and TRBJ2-4; TRBD2 matches 7 bases. Germline assignment: CDR1 LNHDA and CDR2 SQIVND (reference sequence). This CDR3 comprises 16 residues. V trimming: 0 bases; J trimming: 9 bases; junction bases outside the gene matches: 11. This chain's CDR3 is CASSIDPSGGGGIQYF. The DNA for the CDR3 is TGTGCCAGTAGTATAGATCCCTCGGGGGGAGGAGGCATTCAGTACTTC.

The chain carries TRBV5-4 and TRBJ2-7; 10 positions match TRBD2. The CDR3 spans 14 residues. Germline values: CDR1 SGHNT, CDR2 YYREEE (reference sequence). V lost 3 bases and J lost 4; bases outside the gene matches: 4. This chain's CDR3 is CASSWGAGGYEQYF. As DNA, the CDR3 is TGTGCCAGCAGCTGGGGAGCGGGAGGGTACGAGCAGTACTTC.